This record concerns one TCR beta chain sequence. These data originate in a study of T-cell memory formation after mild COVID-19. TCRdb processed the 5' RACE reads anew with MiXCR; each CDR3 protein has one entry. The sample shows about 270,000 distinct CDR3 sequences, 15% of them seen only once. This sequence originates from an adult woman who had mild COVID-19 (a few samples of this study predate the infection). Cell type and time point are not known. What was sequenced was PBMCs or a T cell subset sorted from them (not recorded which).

The CDR3 DNA sequence: TGTGCCAGCAGCCCGATACGCGGGAGGGCCTCTTCCCATCGTTACGAGCAGTACTTC. The encoded protein is CASSPIRGRASSHRYEQYF. The chain recombines TRBV4-2 with TRBJ2-7; 9 positions agree with TRBD2. Germline V gives CDR1 LGHNA, CDR2 YNFKEQ. The CDR3 loop spans 19 amino acids. J lost 4 bases, V lost 4 bases, and 20 bases had no gene match.